This T cell receptor beta chain was sequenced in a study of shared clonotypes between healthy human individuals. Germline assignment: CDR1 SGHNT and CDR2 YENEEA. Trimming pared 1 base from V and 2 bases from J, leaving 16 bases between. The length of the CDR3 is 17 residues. Study-wide results and caveats: Though the depth was large, rarefaction showed that sorted-subset sequencing was incomplete.

Sorted-subset replicate PCR reactions were performed with about 200 ng DNA, corresponding to about 32,000 T cell genomes. TCRdb's copy holds only in-frame clones and misses some; the assay was immunoSEQ multiplex PCR. The repertoire holds 2 million to 2.5 million clones, with approximately 94% as singletons. Note on this clone: No antigen is known for it.

The sample consisted of naive CD4+ T cells from PBMCs. The subset denotes: CD45RA+ positively selected. The chain carries TRBV11-3 and TRBJ2-3; perhaps TRBD2 as D (6 bases). The sequence was collected from a man between 18 and 35 years old in good health. Some clones in this sample may be carry-over from other donors' samples. The CDR3 is CASSLGPGSQLTDTQYF. CDR3 DNA sequence: TGTGCCAGCAGCTTAGGCCCCGGGAGCCAACTCACAGATACGCAGTATTTT.